This T cell receptor beta chain was sequenced in a study of cytomegalovirus exposure and HLA in healthy donors. General study findings and limits: Several top significant clusters appeared, in a later analysis, to be linked to common viral pathogens.

On this clone itself: Its antigen is undetermined.

The PCR used 60 Vbeta and 13 Jbeta primers. In the source study's methods: Later, 65 million to 85 million unique TCR beta chains were counted in an analysis, and about 12 million of them were shared. Repertoires were generated with immunoSEQ multiplex PCR, while TCRdb's copy carries only in-frame clones and drops some. The V and J calls and clone size come from that table; D and trimming were worked out from the DNA. The sample contains about 160,000 clones, roughly 71% of which appear only once. Trimming cost V 6 bases and J 5 bases; bases outside gene matches: 4. The CDR3 runs to 12 residues. CDR1 is LGHNT and CDR2 is FRNRAP in the germline V gene.

This TCR came from a woman in her 50s in good health and CMV-seropositive. The chain uses TRBV12-5 and TRBJ2-7; 7 nucleotides match TRBD1. The source material was PBMCs. CDR3 nucleotides: TGTGCTAGTGGCCCGGACAGGAACGAGCAGTACTTC. Protein product: CASGPDRNEQYF.